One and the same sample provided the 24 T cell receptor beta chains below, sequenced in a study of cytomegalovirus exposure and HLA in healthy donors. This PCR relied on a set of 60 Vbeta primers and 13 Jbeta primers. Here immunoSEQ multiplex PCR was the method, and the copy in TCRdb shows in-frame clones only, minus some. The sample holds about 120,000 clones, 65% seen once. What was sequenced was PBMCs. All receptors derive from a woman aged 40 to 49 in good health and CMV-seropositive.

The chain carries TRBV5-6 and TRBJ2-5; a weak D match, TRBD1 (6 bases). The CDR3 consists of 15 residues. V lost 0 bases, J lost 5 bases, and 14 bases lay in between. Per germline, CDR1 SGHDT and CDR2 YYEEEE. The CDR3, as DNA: TGTGCCAGCAGCTTGGATGGAACAGGGATGGAGACCCAGTACTTC. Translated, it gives CASSLDGTGMETQYF.

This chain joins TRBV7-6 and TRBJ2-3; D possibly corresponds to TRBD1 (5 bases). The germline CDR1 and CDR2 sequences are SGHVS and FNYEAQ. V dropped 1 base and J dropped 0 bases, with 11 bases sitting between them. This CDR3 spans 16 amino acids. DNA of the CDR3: TGTGCCAGCAGCTTAGTTCCAGGGTCTAGCACAGATACGCAGTATTTT. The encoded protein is CASSLVPGSSTDTQYF. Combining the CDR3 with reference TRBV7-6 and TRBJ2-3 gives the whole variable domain GAGVSQSPRYKVTKRGQDVALRCDPISGHVSLYWYRQALGQGPEFLTYFNYEAQQDKSGLPNDRFSAERPEGSISTLTIQRTEQRDSAMYRCASSLVPGSSTDTQYFGPGTRLTVL.

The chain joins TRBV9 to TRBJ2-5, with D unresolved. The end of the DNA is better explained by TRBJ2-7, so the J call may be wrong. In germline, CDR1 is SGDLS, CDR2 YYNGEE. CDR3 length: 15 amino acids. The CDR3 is CASFFKQKAAYEQYF. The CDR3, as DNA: TGTGCCAGTTTTTTCAAGCAGAAGGCGGCATACGAGCAGTACTTC.

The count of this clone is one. CDR3: CASSSYQGETQYF. CDR3 bases: TGTGCCAGCAGCTCTTATCAGGGGGAGACCCAGTACTTC. This chain connects TRBV5-4 to TRBJ2-5, with D perhaps matching TRBD1 (6 bases). V was shortened by 3 bases and J by 5 bases, with 11 bases between the two germline ends. This CDR3 is 13 amino acids long. From germline, CDR1 is SGHNT and CDR2 YYREEE (reference sequence).

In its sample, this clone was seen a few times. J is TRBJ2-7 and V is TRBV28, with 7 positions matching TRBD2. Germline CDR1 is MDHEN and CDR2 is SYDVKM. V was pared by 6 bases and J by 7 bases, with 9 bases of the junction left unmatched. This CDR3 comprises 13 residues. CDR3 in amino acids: CASRPHGRTEQYF. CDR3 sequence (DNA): TGTGCCAGCAGGCCTCACGGGAGGACGGAGCAGTACTTC.

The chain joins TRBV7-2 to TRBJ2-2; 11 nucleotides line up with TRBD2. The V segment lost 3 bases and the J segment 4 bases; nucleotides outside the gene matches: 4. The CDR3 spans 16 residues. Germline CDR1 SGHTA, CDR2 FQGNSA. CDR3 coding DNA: TGTGCCAGCAGCTTTAGACTAGCGGGACGCACCGGGGAGCTGTTTTTT. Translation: CASSFRLAGRTGELFF.

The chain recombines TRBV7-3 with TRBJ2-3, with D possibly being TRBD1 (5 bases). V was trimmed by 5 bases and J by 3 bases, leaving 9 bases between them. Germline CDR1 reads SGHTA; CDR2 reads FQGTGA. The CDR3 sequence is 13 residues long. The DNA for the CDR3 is TGTGCCAGCAGCCCGACAGATACAGATACGCAGTATTTT. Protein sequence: CASSPTDTDTQYF.

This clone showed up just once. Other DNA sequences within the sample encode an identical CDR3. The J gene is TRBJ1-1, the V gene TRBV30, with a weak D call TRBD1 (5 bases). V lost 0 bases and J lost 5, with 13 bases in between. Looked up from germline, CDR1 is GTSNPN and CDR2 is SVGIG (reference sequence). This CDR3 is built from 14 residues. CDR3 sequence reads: CAWSVMGGMTEAFF. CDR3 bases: TGTGCCTGGAGTGTAATGGGGGGGATGACTGAAGCTTTCTTT.

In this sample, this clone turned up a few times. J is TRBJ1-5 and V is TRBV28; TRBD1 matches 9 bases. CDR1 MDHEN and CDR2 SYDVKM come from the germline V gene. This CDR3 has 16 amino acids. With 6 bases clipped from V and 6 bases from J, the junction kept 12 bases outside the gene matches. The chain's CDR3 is CASSSGPGQGTQPQHF. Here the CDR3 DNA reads TGTGCCAGCAGCAGTGGGCCGGGACAGGGCACTCAGCCCCAGCATTTT. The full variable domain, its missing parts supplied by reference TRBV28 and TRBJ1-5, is DVKVTQSSRYLVKRTGEKVFLECVQDMDHENMFWYRQDPGLGLRLIYFSYDVKMKEKGDIPEGYSVSREKKERFSLILESASTNQTSMYLCASSSGPGQGTQPQHFGDGTRLSIL.

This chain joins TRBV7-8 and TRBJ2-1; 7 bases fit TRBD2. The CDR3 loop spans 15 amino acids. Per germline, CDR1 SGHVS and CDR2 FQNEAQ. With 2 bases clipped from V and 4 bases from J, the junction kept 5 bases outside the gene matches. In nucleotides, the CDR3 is TGTGCCAGCAGCTTAACGGGAGGAAGGTACAATGAGCAGTTCTTC. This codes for CASSLTGGRYNEQFF.

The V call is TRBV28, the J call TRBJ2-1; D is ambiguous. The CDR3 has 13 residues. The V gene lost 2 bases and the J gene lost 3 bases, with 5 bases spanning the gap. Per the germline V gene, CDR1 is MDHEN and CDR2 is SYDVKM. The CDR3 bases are TGTGCCAGCAGTTTAAACAGCTACAATGAGCAGTTCTTC. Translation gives CASSLNSYNEQFF. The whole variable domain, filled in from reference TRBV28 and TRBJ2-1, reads DVKVTQSSRYLVKRTGEKVFLECVQDMDHENMFWYRQDPGLGLRLIYFSYDVKMKEKGDIPEGYSVSREKKERFSLILESASTNQTSMYLCASSLNSYNEQFFGPGTRLTVL.

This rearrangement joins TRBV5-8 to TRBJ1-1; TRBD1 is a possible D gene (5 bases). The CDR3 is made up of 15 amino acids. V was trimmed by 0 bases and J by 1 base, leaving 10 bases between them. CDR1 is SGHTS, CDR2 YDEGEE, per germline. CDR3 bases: TGTGCCAGCAGCTTGGCTAGGACACCGAACACTGAAGCTTTCTTT. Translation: CASSLARTPNTEAFF.

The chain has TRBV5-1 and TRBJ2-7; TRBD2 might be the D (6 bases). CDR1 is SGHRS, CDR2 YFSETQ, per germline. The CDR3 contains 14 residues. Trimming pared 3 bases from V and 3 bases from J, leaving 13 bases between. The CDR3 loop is CASSSAGKLYEQYF. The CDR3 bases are TGCGCCAGCAGCTCGGCGGGGAAACTCTACGAGCAGTACTTC.

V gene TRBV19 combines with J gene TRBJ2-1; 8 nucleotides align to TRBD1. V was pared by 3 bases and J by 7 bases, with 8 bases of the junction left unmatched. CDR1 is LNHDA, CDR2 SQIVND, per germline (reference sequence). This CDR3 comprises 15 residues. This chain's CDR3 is CASSMGQGAKNEQFF. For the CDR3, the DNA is TGTGCCAGTAGTATGGGTCAGGGGGCAAAGAATGAGCAGTTCTTC.

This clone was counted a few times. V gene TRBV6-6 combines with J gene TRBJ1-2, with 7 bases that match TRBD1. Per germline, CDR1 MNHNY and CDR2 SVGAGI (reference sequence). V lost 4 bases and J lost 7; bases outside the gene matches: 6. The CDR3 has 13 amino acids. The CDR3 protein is CASSSDRVGGYTF. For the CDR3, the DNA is TGTGCCAGCAGTTCCGACAGGGTTGGTGGCTACACCTTC.

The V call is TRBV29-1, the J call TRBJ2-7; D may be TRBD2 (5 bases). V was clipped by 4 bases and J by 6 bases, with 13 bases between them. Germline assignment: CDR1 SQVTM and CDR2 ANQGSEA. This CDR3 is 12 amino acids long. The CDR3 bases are TGCAGCGTTGCCCCAGGAGGAGCCGAGCAGTACTTC. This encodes CSVAPGGAEQYF.

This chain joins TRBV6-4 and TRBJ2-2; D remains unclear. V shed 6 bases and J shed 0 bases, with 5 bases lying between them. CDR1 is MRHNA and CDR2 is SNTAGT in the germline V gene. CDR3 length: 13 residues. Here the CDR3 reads CASRAPNTGELFF. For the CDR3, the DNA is TGTGCCAGCAGGGCACCGAACACCGGGGAGCTGTTTTTT.

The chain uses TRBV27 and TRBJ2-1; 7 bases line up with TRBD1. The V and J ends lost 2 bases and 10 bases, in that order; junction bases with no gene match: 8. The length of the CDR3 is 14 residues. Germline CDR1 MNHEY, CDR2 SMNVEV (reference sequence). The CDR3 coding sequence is TGTGCCAGCAGTTTAAGGGGGCCTGCCCCAGAGCAGTTCTTC. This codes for CASSLRGPAPEQFF.

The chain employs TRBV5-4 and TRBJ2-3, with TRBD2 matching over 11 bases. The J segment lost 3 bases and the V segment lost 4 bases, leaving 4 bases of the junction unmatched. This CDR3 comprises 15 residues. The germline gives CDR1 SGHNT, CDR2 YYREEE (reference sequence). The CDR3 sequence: CASSRGLAVTDTQYF. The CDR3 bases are TGTGCCAGCAGCAGGGGACTAGCGGTGACAGATACGCAGTATTTT.

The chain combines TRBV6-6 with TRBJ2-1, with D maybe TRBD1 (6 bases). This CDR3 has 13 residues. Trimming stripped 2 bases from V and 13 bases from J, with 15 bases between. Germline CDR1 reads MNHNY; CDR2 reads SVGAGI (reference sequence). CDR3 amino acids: CASSYPEDRSQFF. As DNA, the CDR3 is TGTGCCAGCAGTTACCCGGAGGACAGATCTCAGTTCTTC.

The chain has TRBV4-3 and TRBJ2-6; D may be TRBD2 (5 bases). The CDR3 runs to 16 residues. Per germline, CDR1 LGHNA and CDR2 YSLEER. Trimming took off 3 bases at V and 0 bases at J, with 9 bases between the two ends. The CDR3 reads CASSQLAFSGANVLTF. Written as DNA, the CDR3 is TGCGCCAGCAGCCAGCTAGCCTTCTCTGGGGCCAACGTCCTGACTTTC.

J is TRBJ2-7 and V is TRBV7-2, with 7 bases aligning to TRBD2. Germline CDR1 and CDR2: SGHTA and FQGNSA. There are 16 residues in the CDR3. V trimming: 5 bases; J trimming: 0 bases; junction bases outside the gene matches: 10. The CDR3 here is CASSRRLAQNSYEQYF. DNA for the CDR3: TGTGCCAGCAGCCGCCGACTAGCTCAAAACTCCTACGAGCAGTACTTC.

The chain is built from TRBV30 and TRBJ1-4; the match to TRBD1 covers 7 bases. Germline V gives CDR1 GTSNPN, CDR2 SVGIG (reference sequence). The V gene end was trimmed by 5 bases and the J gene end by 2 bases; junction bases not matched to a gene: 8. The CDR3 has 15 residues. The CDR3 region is CAWGGTEATNEKLFF. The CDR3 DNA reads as TGTGCCTGGGGGGGGACAGAAGCGACTAATGAAAAACTGTTTTTT.

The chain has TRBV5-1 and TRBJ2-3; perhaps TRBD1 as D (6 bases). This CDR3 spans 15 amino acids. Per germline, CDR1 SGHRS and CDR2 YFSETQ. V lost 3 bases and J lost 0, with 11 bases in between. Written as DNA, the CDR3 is TGCGCCAGCAGCTCGACAGGAACTAGCACAGATACGCAGTATTTT. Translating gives CASSSTGTSTDTQYF.